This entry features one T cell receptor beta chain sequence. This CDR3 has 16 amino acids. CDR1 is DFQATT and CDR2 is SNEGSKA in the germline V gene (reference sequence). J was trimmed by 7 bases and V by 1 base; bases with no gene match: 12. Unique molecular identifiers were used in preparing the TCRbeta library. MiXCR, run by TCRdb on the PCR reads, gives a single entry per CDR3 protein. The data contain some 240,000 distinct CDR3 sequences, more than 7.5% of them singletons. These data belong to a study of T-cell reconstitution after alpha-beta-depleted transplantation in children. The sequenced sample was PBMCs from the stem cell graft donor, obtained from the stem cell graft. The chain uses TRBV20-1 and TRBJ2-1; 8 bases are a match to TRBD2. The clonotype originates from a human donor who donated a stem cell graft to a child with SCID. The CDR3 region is CSARVPSGGHRNEQFF. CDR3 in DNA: TGCAGTGCTAGAGTCCCAAGCGGGGGCCACAGGAATGAGCAGTTCTTC.